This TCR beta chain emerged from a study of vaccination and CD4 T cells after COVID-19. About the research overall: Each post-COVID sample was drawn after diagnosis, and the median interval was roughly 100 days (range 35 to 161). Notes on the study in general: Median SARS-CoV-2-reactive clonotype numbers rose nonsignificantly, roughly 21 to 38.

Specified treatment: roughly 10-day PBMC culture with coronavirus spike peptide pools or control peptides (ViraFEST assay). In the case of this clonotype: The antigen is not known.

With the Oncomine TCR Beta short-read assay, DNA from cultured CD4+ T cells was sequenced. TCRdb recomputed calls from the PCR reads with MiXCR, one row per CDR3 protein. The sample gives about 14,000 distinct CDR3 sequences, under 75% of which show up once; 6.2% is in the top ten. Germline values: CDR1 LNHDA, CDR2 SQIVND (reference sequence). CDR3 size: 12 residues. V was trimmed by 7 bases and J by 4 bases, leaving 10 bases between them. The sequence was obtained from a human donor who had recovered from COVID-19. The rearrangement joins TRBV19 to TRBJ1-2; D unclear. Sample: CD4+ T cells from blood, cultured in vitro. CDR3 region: CASTALRYGYTF. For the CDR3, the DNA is TGTGCCAGTACCGCCCTCCGCTATGGCTACACCTTC.